These 21 T cell receptor beta chains originate from one sample sequenced in a study of CD8+ T cells in alopecia areata (dated by TCRdb to the late 2010s). Library prep was done by the immunoSEQ multiplex PCR assay. RNA was extracted from all samples and reverse transcribed into cDNA as template for TCR sequencing. The clones in this table, taken by TCRdb from immuneACCESS, are in-frame only. Not every clone is retained; where verified, under half of the shortfall comes from an unresolved V gene, and the cause of the rest is unknown. In this sample the table shows over 120,000 clones, 40% to 55% of which occur a single time. The ten largest clones represent over 0.85% of the sample. In the paper's terms, the time point label means: baseline before oral tofacitinib. Source: CD4+ T cells sorted from blood, taken at week 0. The receptors come from a human donor with alopecia areata.

This chain uses TRBV19 with TRBJ2-1; D is uncertain. CDR3 length: 15 amino acids. Germline V gives CDR1 LNHDA, CDR2 SQIVND (reference sequence). Trimming left V 3 bases short and J 2 bases short, with 11 bases between. The CDR3 nucleotides read TGTGCCAGTAGTATCGGTATACGTACCTACAATGAGCAGTTCTTC. Encoded protein: CASSIGIRTYNEQFF.

This clone was seen only a few times. CDR3 DNA: TGTGCCAGCAGCTTAGCTCGGGCTACAACCGGGGAGCTGTTTTTT. Protein sequence: CASSLARATTGELFF. The chain carries TRBV7-2 and TRBJ2-2; D gene unclear. The CDR3 totals 15 residues. The germline CDR1 and CDR2 sequences are SGHTA and FQGNSA. Trimming removed 0 bases at V and 5 bases at J, with 10 bases between.

This chain connects TRBV5-1 to TRBJ2-7, with D possibly TRBD2 on 5 matching bases. V was cut by 2 bases and J by 2 bases, with 11 bases left in between. The CDR3 consists of 14 residues. Germline assignment: CDR1 SGHRS and CDR2 YFSETQ. The CDR3 sequence: CASSLRTSTYEQYF. In nucleotides, the CDR3 is TGCGCCAGCAGCTTACGGACTTCCACCTACGAGCAGTACTTC. Using reference TRBV5-1 and TRBJ2-7 for the parts outside the CDR3, the full variable domain is KAGVTQTPRYLIKTRGQQVTLSCSPISGHRSVSWYQQTPGQGLQFLFEYFSETQRNKGNFPGRFSGRQFSNSRSEMNVSTLELGDSALYLCASSLRTSTYEQYFGPGTRLTVT.

V is TRBV5-1 and J is TRBJ2-2; 8 bases are shared with TRBD1. Trimming at V came to 4 bases and at J to 5 bases, leaving 7 bases not matched to a gene. CDR1 is SGHRS, CDR2 YFSETQ, per germline. This CDR3 has 15 residues. As DNA, the CDR3 is TGCGCCAGCAGCCCGGACAGGGATGATACCGGGGAGCTGTTTTTT. Its protein is CASSPDRDDTGELFF.

This chain connects TRBV14 to TRBJ2-5, with 10 bases that match TRBD1. The CDR3 has 15 amino acids. The germline gives CDR1 SGHDN, CDR2 FVKESK. J gave up 4 bases and V 4 bases, and 6 bases lay outside the gene matches. DNA for the CDR3: TGTGCCAGCAGCCGACAGACAGGGGGCGGAGAGACCCAGTACTTC. Translation gives CASSRQTGGGETQYF. Full variable domain (outside the CDR3, taken from reference TRBV14 and TRBJ2-5): EAGVTQFPSHSVIEKGQTVTLRCDPISGHDNLYWYRRVMGKEIKFLLHFVKESKQDESGMPNNRFLAERTGGTYSTLKVQPAELEDSGVYFCASSRQTGGGETQYFGPGTRLLVL.

This chain connects TRBV7-2 to TRBJ2-5, with D hard to call. The CDR3 is 11 amino acids. CDR1 is SGHTA and CDR2 is FQGNSA in the germline V gene. V lost 5 bases and J 12 bases, leaving 13 bases between the germline ends. CDR3 coding DNA: TGTGCCAGCAGCGCCAGCTCCGTAAAGTACTTC. The encoded protein is CASSASSVKYF.

This chain links TRBV29-1 with TRBJ2-7; 12 nucleotides match TRBD2. The CDR3 runs to 14 residues. Germline V gives CDR1 SQVTM, CDR2 ANQGSEA. The ends lost 5 bases at V and 0 bases at J; junction bases unmatched: 2. CDR3 protein: CSVTSGRSSYEQYF. The DNA of the CDR3 is TGCAGCGTTACTAGCGGGAGGAGCTCCTACGAGCAGTACTTC.

J is TRBJ2-1 and V is TRBV7-3; D is perhaps TRBD2 (5 bases). CDR1 and CDR2 (germline): SGHTA, FQGTGA. The CDR3 runs 15 residues. Trimming left V 0 bases short and J 6 bases short, with 12 bases between. In DNA form, the CDR3 reads TGTGCCAGCAGCTTAACGTCCTCCAGCGGCAATGAGCAGTTCTTC. This codes for CASSLTSSSGNEQFF.

This chain joins TRBV6-1 and TRBJ2-5, with D possibly being TRBD1 (5 bases). The DNA end lines up better with TRBJ2-7; the J call may be wrong. There are 14 residues in the CDR3. Germline V gene lookup returns CDR1 MNHNS and CDR2 SASEGT. The CDR3: CASGQGWKDYEQYF. The CDR3 coding sequence is TGTGCCAGCGGGCAGGGCTGGAAAGACTACGAGCAGTACTTC.

This clone has just a few counts. The identical CDR3 is also encoded by other nucleotide sequences in the sample. The genes are TRBV29-1 and TRBJ1-2; 11 bases fit TRBD1. Germline V CDR1 and CDR2: SQVTM, ANQGSEA. The V and J ends lost 7 bases and 4 bases, in that order; junction bases with no gene match: 2. The CDR3 sequence is 12 residues long. The CDR3 is CSAGQGAYGYTF. The CDR3 DNA sequence: TGCAGCGCCGGACAGGGGGCCTATGGCTACACCTTC.

This clone was picked up a small number of times. The chain is built from TRBV29-1 and TRBJ2-3; D is undetermined. The V gene lost 2 bases and the J gene lost 4 bases, with 10 bases spanning the gap. The CDR3 is 13 amino acids. The V gene's germline CDR1 is SQVTM and CDR2 ANQGSEA. The CDR3 is CSVESATPDTQYF. The CDR3 DNA reads as TGCAGCGTTGAATCGGCCACACCAGATACGCAGTATTTT.

This clone was seen a handful of times. The V and J genes are TRBV29-1 and TRBJ2-5; D gene uncertain. Germline CDR1 SQVTM, CDR2 ANQGSEA. The CDR3 is made up of 12 amino acids. V shed 7 bases and J shed 4 bases, with 13 bases lying between them. The CDR3 sequence: CSGRVARETQYF. CDR3 nucleotide sequence: TGCAGCGGGAGAGTGGCGCGAGAGACCCAGTACTTC.

The chain joins TRBV4-2 to TRBJ1-4; perhaps TRBD1 as D (5 bases). V was trimmed by 0 bases and J by 0 bases, leaving 8 bases between them. The germline V gene has CDR1 LGHNA and CDR2 YNFKEQ. The CDR3 is made up of 16 amino acids. The chain's CDR3 is CASSQDGGTTNEKLFF. CDR3 in DNA: TGTGCCAGCAGCCAAGATGGGGGGACAACTAATGAAAAACTGTTTTTT.

V usage is TRBV4-1 and J usage is TRBJ2-1; D gene uncertain. The ends were cut back, 1 base at V and 9 bases at J, with 7 bases in the middle. The CDR3 length is 12 residues. Germline values: CDR1 MGHRA, CDR2 YSYEKL. This CDR3 reads CASSQVRTEQFF. The CDR3 region has the DNA TGCGCCAGCAGCCAAGTCCGGACTGAGCAGTTCTTC.

This clone occurred a few times. V is TRBV29-1 and J is TRBJ2-5; 9 nucleotides line up with TRBD1. Trimming cost V 0 bases and J 3 bases; bases outside gene matches: 2. Germline CDR1 reads SQVTM; CDR2 reads ANQGSEA. There are 14 residues in the CDR3. The CDR3: CSVEDTGGKETQYF. The CDR3 DNA follows: TGCAGCGTTGAAGATACAGGGGGCAAAGAGACCCAGTACTTC.

This clone occurred a few times. The chain carries TRBV7-9 and TRBJ1-1; the D gene is possibly TRBD1 (6 bases). The V gene lost 8 bases and the J gene lost 3 bases, with 16 bases spanning the gap. The V gene's germline CDR1 is SEHNR and CDR2 FQNEAQ (reference sequence). This CDR3 spans 14 amino acids. In DNA form, the CDR3 reads TGTGCCAGCGCCCGTAAGGGGGGGGACACTGAAGCTTTCTTT. Residues: CASARKGGDTEAFF. Based on the CDR3 plus reference TRBV7-9 and TRBJ1-1, the full variable domain is DTGVSQNPRHKITKRGQNVTFRCDPISEHNRLYWYRQTLGQGPEFLTYFQNEAQLEKSRLLSDRFSAERPKGSFSTLEIQRTEQGDSAMYLCASARKGGDTEAFFGQGTRLTVV.

The chain combines TRBV6-5 with TRBJ2-2; D gene ambiguous. V lost 0 bases to trimming and J lost 0 bases, with 5 bases between them. The CDR3 has 15 amino acids. Germline V lookup: CDR1 MNHEY, CDR2 SVGAGI. The CDR3 reads CASSYSPANTGELFF. The DNA of the CDR3 is TGTGCCAGCAGTTACTCGCCAGCGAACACCGGGGAGCTGTTTTTT.

The rearrangement links TRBV5-1 to TRBJ2-1; tentative D call: TRBD2 (6 bases). Trimming left V 0 bases short and J 6 bases short, with 13 bases between. Germline V lookup: CDR1 SGHRS, CDR2 YFSETQ. The CDR3 has 15 residues. The CDR3 DNA follows: TGCGCCAGCAGCTTGGGACTAGTTACCGTCAATGAGCAGTTCTTC. Protein sequence: CASSLGLVTVNEQFF.

The V and J genes are TRBV20-1 and TRBJ2-3, with D maybe TRBD2 (6 bases). The germline V gene has CDR1 DFQATT and CDR2 SNEGSKA (reference sequence). V shed 3 bases and J shed 8 bases, with 6 bases lying between them. The length of the CDR3 is 10 residues. In DNA form, the CDR3 reads TGCAGTGCTAGGGAGGGTACGCAGTATTTT. This sequence encodes CSAREGTQYF.

The chain joins TRBV4-1 to TRBJ2-5; TRBD2 matches 12 bases. The germline CDR1 and CDR2 sequences are MGHRA and YSYEKL. The CDR3 runs to 18 residues. The J segment lost 5 bases and the V segment lost 0 bases, leaving 10 bases of the junction unmatched. This chain's CDR3 is CASSQDLRLAGGGETQYF. In DNA form, the CDR3 reads TGCGCCAGCAGCCAAGACCTCCGTCTAGCGGGAGGGGGGGAGACCCAGTACTTC.

The chain is built from TRBV2 and TRBJ2-7, with 8 bases fitting TRBD2. V gave up 8 bases and J gave up 0 bases; unmatched junction bases: 6. The germline CDR1 and CDR2 sequences are SNHLY and FYNNEI. This CDR3 is built from 14 residues. For the CDR3, the DNA is TGTGCCAGCCGCGCCACTAGCGGCTCCTACGAGCAGTACTTC. The encoded protein is CASRATSGSYEQYF.